The 27 T cell receptor beta chains below all came from one sample that was sequenced in a study of blood T cell repertoires in COVID-19. The method was immunoSEQ multiplex PCR; TCRdb's version includes in-frame clones alone and lacks a portion of them. The sample contains some 100,000 clones, 85% to 90% of which appear only once. Sequencing input: peripheral blood. The receptors were gathered from a human donor in a cohort sampled during active COVID-19.

V gene TRBV6-2 or TRBV6-3 combines with J gene TRBJ1-1, with D unclear. Germline CDR1 is MNHEY and CDR2 is SVGEGT. Deletions cut 5 bases from V and 8 bases from J, with 9 bases between. The CDR3 loop spans 11 amino acids. The CDR3 loop reads CASSQEVEAFF. The DNA for the CDR3 is TGTGCCAGCAGTCAGGAGGTCGAAGCTTTCTTT.

The chain joins TRBV19 to TRBJ1-2; 8 nucleotides agree with TRBD1. Germline CDR1 and CDR2: LNHDA and SQIVND (reference sequence). The CDR3 sequence is 13 residues long. Losses at the gene ends were 3 bases for V and 4 bases for J; bases not matched to a gene: 1. The CDR3: CASSIQGAYGYTF. The CDR3 region has the DNA TGTGCCAGTAGTATTCAGGGGGCCTATGGCTACACCTTC.

The V call is TRBV11-2, the J call TRBJ1-5, with D perhaps TRBD1 (6 bases). The CDR3 totals 14 residues. The V end was cut by 0 bases, the J end by 7 bases, with 10 bases between. Germline V gene lookup returns CDR1 SGHAT and CDR2 FQNNGV. The chain's CDR3 is CASSLEGRGQPQHF. The CDR3 nucleotides are TGTGCCAGCAGCTTAGAAGGGAGGGGGCAGCCCCAGCATTTT.

J is TRBJ1-3 and V is TRBV7-2; a weak D match, TRBD1 (6 bases). V dropped 4 bases and J dropped 0 bases, with 13 bases sitting between them. Per the germline V gene, CDR1 is SGHTA and CDR2 is FQGNSA. CDR3 size: 16 residues. CDR3 sequence reads: CASSSGTQHSGNTIYF. The CDR3 nucleotides are TGTGCCAGCAGCTCTGGGACACAACACTCTGGAAACACCATATATTTT.

V gene TRBV25-1 combines with J gene TRBJ2-5; TRBD2 might be the D (6 bases). Germline CDR1 and CDR2: MGHDK and SYGVNS. The CDR3 covers 13 residues. V lost 4 bases and J lost 4, with 10 bases in between. The DNA of the CDR3 is TGTGCCAGCAGTGTTTCGGGGGTAGAGACCCAGTACTTC. This gives the protein CASSVSGVETQYF.

This chain joins TRBV19 and TRBJ1-6, with TRBD1 matching 9 bases. Trimming removed 7 bases from V and 6 bases from J; junction bases left unmatched: 7. The germline gives CDR1 LNHDA, CDR2 SQIVND (reference sequence). The CDR3 spans 15 residues. The chain's CDR3 is CASMYRGHSNSPLHF. In nucleotides, the CDR3 is TGTGCCAGTATGTACAGGGGGCACTCTAATTCACCCCTCCACTTT.

V usage is TRBV5-8 and J usage is TRBJ1-2; no firm D call. Per germline, CDR1 SGHTS and CDR2 YDEGEE. V lost 4 bases to trimming and J lost 5 bases, with 9 bases between them. The CDR3 is 12 residues long. The CDR3 nucleotides are TGTGCCAGCAGCGAGTTCCGGTATGGCTACACCTTC. Encoded protein: CASSEFRYGYTF.

V gene TRBV4-3 combines with J gene TRBJ1-1, with TRBD1 identical over 7 bases. The V segment lost 0 bases and the J segment 9 bases; nucleotides outside the gene matches: 7. CDR1 is LGHNA, CDR2 YSLEER, per germline. This CDR3 contains 14 residues. The CDR3 coding sequence is TGCGCCAGCAGCCAAGAGGTGACAGGGATTAAAGCTTTCTTT. It is translated as CASSQEVTGIKAFF.

The chain couples TRBV5-8 to TRBJ1-4; no clear D. V was pared by 2 bases and J by 1 base, with 12 bases between. The germline V gene encodes CDR1 SGHTS and CDR2 YDEGEE. The CDR3 covers 16 residues. This CDR3 reads CASSFLRFGTNEKLFF. Here the CDR3 DNA reads TGTGCCAGCAGCTTTCTACGATTCGGAACTAATGAAAAACTGTTTTTT.

V and J are TRBV5-6 and TRBJ2-1; 9 bases line up with TRBD1. This CDR3 spans 16 amino acids. With 0 bases clipped from V and 6 bases from J, the junction kept 7 bases outside the gene matches. Per the germline V gene, CDR1 is SGHDT and CDR2 is YYEEEE. CDR3: CASSLVRTGEGNEQFF. The CDR3 DNA reads as TGTGCCAGCAGCTTGGTCCGGACAGGGGAAGGCAATGAGCAGTTCTTC.

The chain joins TRBV18 to TRBJ2-7, with a weak D call TRBD1 (6 bases). Trimming removed 1 base at V and 5 bases at J, with 12 bases between. The CDR3 covers 14 residues. Germline loops: CDR1 KGHSH, CDR2 LQKENI. The CDR3 sequence: CASSPLTGQNEQYF. The CDR3, as DNA: TGTGCCAGCTCACCACTGACAGGCCAAAACGAGCAGTACTTC.

The V and J genes are TRBV13 and TRBJ2-1; possible D gene TRBD2, 6 bases. The V end lost 5 bases, the J end lost 8 bases, and 16 bases lay between the germline ends. The CDR3 spans 14 residues. Per germline, CDR1 PRHDT and CDR2 FYEKMQ (reference sequence). The CDR3 coding sequence is TGTGCCAGCAGCACCCGGTTAGGGACTGATGAGCAGTTCTTC. Translation gives CASSTRLGTDEQFF.

This sequence joins TRBV11-2 and TRBJ1-3; 8 bases fit TRBD1. CDR1 and CDR2 from the germline V gene are SGHAT and FQNNGV. The CDR3 consists of 16 residues. Germline trimming cut 5 bases from V and 2 bases from J; bases unmatched to any gene: 8. The CDR3 loop is CASSVHTGGTGNTIYF. CDR3 nucleotides: TGTGCCAGCAGCGTACACACAGGGGGAACTGGAAACACCATATATTTT. Drawing the rest from reference TRBV11-2 and TRBJ1-3, the complete variable domain is EAGVAQSPRYKIIEKRQSVAFWCNPISGHATLYWYQQILGQGPKLLIQFQNNGVVDDSQLPKDRFSAERLKGVDSTLKIQPAKLEDSAVYLCASSVHTGGTGNTIYFGEGSWLTVV.

The chain employs TRBV7-9 and TRBJ2-1; 9 bases are a match to TRBD2. V shed 5 bases, J shed 5 bases, and the junction held 7 bases outside the gene matches. CDR1 is SEHNR, CDR2 FQNEAQ, per germline (reference sequence). The CDR3 totals 15 residues. As DNA, the CDR3 is TGTGCCAGCAGCCGTCTAGCTAGCGGGAACAATGAGCAGTTCTTC. Translated, it gives CASSRLASGNNEQFF. Variable domain in full (rest from reference TRBV7-9 and TRBJ2-1): DTGVSQNPRHKITKRGQNVTFRCDPISEHNRLYWYRQTLGQGPEFLTYFQNEAQLEKSRLLSDRFSAERPKGSFSTLEIQRTEQGDSAMYLCASSRLASGNNEQFFGPGTRLTVL.

This chain links TRBV24-1 with TRBJ1-3; no clear D. Trimming removed 5 bases at V and 2 bases at J, with 9 bases between. The germline gives CDR1 KGHDR, CDR2 SFDVKD. The CDR3 is 14 residues long. CDR3 coding DNA: TGTGCCACCAGTGCAGGAGGAACTGGAAACACCATATATTTT. The encoded protein is CATSAGGTGNTIYF.

The chain carries TRBV2 and TRBJ1-4; 7 bases are shared with TRBD1. The CDR3 is made up of 14 amino acids. Germline loops: CDR1 SNHLY, CDR2 FYNNEI. Trimming removed 7 bases from V and 4 bases from J; junction bases left unmatched: 6. The CDR3 sequence: CASTRTGLNEKLFF. CDR3 nucleotide sequence: TGTGCCAGCACCCGGACAGGCCTTAATGAAAAACTGTTTTTT.

This chain's CDR3 is CASSPEAAGQNIQYF. CDR3 nucleotide sequence: TGTGCCAGCAGCCCGGAAGCCGCAGGGCAAAACATTCAGTACTTC. The V call is TRBV7-2, the J call TRBJ2-4; perhaps TRBD1 as D (5 bases). Germline V lookup: CDR1 SGHTA, CDR2 FQGNSA. V was clipped by 5 bases and J by 5 bases, with 16 bases between them. The CDR3 is made up of 15 amino acids.

The chain is built from TRBV27 and TRBJ1-5; D is possibly TRBD1 (5 bases). This CDR3 has 13 amino acids. With 7 bases removed from V and 5 bases from J, the gap between germline ends came to 12 bases. The V gene's germline CDR1 is MNHEY and CDR2 SMNVEV (reference sequence). CDR3 bases: TGTGCCAGCATGGGGGGAAACCATCAGCCCCAGCATTTT. Encoded protein: CASMGGNHQPQHF.

The V and J genes are TRBV27 and TRBJ2-3; 8 bases are a match to TRBD2. CDR1 is MNHEY and CDR2 is SMNVEV in the germline V gene (reference sequence). CDR3 length: 17 amino acids. Trimming removed 4 bases from V and 3 bases from J; junction bases left unmatched: 12. Written as DNA, the CDR3 is TGTGCCAGCAGTTCCCTCTCCGGGACTAGGCGGACAGATACGCAGTATTTT. Residues: CASSSLSGTRRTDTQYF.

The V gene is TRBV24-1, the J gene TRBJ1-2; 7 nucleotides align to TRBD1. In germline, CDR1 is KGHDR, CDR2 SFDVKD. With V trimmed by 7 bases and J by 2 bases, 6 bases remained unmatched. This CDR3 region has 14 residues. This chain's CDR3 is CATSRDSGNYGYTF. As DNA, the CDR3 is TGTGCCACCAGCCGGGACAGCGGCAACTATGGCTACACCTTC.

The rearrangement links TRBV6-1 to TRBJ2-7; tentatively, D is TRBD2 (6 bases). CDR3 length: 16 amino acids. Germline-derived CDR1 and CDR2 are MNHNS and SASEGT. Trimming removed 0 bases at V and 2 bases at J, with 14 bases between. CDR3 in amino acids: CASSEAWRDATYEQYF. The CDR3 DNA reads as TGTGCCAGCAGTGAAGCGTGGAGGGACGCGACCTACGAGCAGTACTTC.

The chain links TRBV4-1 to TRBJ2-7; the match to TRBD2 covers 9 bases. Looked up from germline, CDR1 is MGHRA and CDR2 is YSYEKL. V shed 7 bases and J 2 bases; nucleotides not matched to a gene: 9. The CDR3 runs to 15 residues. In DNA form, the CDR3 reads TGCGCCAGCACCAAGTGGGCTAGCGGGGCCTACGAGCAGTACTTC. This gives the protein CASTKWASGAYEQYF.

The chain has TRBV6-5 and TRBJ1-5, with 8 bases aligning to TRBD1. Germline trimming cut 8 bases from V and 3 bases from J; bases unmatched to any gene: 9. The CDR3 spans 15 residues. Germline CDR1 reads MNHEY; CDR2 reads SVGAGI. CDR3 loop: CASHRGQGINQPQHF. In DNA, the CDR3 is TGTGCCAGCCACAGAGGACAGGGAATCAATCAGCCCCAGCATTTT.

The chain carries TRBV5-1 and TRBJ1-6; D unclear. CDR3 length equals 13 residues. Trimming removed 0 bases at V and 8 bases at J, with 6 bases between. Germline V gives CDR1 SGHRS, CDR2 YFSETQ. CDR3 in DNA: TGCGCCAGCAGCTTGGAGACTGATTCACCCCTCCACTTT. Its translation is CASSLETDSPLHF.

The CDR3 sequence is CASSASGGPSYEQYF. As DNA, the CDR3 is TGTGCCAGCAGTGCTAGCGGGGGGCCCTCCTACGAGCAGTACTTC. V usage is TRBV2 and J usage is TRBJ2-7; 11 nucleotides match TRBD2. The germline CDR1 and CDR2 sequences are SNHLY and FYNNEI. V lost 4 bases, J lost 0 bases, and 2 bases stayed unmatched. CDR3 length: 15 amino acids.

This sequence joins TRBV11-3 and TRBJ2-2; a possible D gene is TRBD2 (5 bases). The V gene lost 4 bases and the J gene lost 0 bases, with 9 bases spanning the gap. This CDR3 contains 15 residues. CDR1 is SGHNT and CDR2 is YENEEA in the germline V gene. The CDR3 nucleotides are TGTGCCAGCAGCTCTCACGGGGCGAACACCGGGGAGCTGTTTTTT. Its protein product is CASSSHGANTGELFF.

The V call is TRBV28, the J call TRBJ2-5; 7 nucleotides agree with TRBD1. The length of the CDR3 is 15 residues. Germline assignment: CDR1 MDHEN and CDR2 SYDVKM. The junction had 14 bases not matched to a gene; V was cut back by 6 bases and J by 7 bases. CDR3 loop: CASRQAGGPLWTQYF. The DNA of the CDR3 is TGTGCCAGCAGGCAGGCAGGGGGTCCACTCTGGACCCAGTACTTC.